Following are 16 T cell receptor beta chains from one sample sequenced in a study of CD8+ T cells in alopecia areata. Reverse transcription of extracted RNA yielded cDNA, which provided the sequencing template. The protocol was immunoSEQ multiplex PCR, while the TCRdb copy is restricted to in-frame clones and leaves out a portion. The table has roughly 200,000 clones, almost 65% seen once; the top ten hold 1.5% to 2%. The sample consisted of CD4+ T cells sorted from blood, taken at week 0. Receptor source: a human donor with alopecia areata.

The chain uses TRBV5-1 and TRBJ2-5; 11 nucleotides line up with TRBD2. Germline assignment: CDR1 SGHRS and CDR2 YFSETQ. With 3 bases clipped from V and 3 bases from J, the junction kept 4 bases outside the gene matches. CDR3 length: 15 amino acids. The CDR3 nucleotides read TGCGCCAGCAGCTCGCGACTAGCGGGGAAAGAGACCCAGTACTTC. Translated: CASSSRLAGKETQYF.

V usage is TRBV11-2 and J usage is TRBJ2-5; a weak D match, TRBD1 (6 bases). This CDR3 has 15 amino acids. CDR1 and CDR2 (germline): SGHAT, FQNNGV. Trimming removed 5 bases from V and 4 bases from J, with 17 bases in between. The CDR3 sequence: CASSRPGQMRETQYF. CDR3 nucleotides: TGTGCCAGCAGCCGTCCGGGACAAATGAGAGAGACCCAGTACTTC.

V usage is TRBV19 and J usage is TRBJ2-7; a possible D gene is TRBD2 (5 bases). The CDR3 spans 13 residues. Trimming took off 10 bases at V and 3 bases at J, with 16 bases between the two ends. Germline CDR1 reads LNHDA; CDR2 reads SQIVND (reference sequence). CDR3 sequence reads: CATEGSTRYEQYF. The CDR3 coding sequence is TGTGCCACCGAGGGTAGCACGCGCTACGAGCAGTACTTC.

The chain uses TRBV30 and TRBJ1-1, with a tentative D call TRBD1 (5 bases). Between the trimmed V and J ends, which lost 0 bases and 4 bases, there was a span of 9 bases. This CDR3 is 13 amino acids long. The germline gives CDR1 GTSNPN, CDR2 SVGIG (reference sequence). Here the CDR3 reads CAWSVRGRTEAFF. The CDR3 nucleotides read TGTGCCTGGAGTGTACGGGGACGCACTGAAGCTTTCTTT.

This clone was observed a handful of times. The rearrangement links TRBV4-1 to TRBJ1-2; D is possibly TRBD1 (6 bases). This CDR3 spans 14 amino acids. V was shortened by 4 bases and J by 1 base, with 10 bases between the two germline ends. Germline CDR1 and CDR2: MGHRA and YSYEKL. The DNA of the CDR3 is TGCGCCAGCAGCCGGGACACCGATAACTATGGCTACACCTTC. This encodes CASSRDTDNYGYTF.

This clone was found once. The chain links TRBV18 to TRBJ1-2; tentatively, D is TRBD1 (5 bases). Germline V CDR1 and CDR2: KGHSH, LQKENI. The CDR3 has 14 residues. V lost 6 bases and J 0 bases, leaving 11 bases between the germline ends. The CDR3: CASSQGEANYGYTF. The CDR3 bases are TGTGCCAGCTCCCAGGGAGAAGCTAACTATGGCTACACCTTC.

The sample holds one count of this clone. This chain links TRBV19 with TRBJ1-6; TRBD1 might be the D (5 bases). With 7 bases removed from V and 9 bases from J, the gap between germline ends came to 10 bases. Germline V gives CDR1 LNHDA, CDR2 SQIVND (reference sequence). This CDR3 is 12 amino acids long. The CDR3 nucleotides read TGTGCCAGTACTACGGGGCCTTCACCCCTCCACTTT. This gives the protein CASTTGPSPLHF.

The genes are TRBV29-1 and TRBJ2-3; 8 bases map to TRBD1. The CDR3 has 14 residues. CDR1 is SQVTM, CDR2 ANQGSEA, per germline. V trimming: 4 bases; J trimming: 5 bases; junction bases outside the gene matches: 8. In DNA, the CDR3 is TGCAGCGTTGTATGGCAGGGGGCTGAAGATACGCAGTATTTT. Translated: CSVVWQGAEDTQYF.

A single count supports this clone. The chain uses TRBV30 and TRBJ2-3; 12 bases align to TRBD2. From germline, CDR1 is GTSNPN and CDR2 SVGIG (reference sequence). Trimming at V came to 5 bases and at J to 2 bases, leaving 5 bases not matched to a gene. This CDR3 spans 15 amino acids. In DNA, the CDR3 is TGTGCCTGGTGGCTAGCGGGGGGGTACACAGATACGCAGTATTTT. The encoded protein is CAWWLAGGYTDTQYF.

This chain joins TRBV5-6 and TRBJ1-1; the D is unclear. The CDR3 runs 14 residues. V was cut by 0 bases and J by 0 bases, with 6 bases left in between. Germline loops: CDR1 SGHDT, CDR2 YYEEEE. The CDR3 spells CASSLGNLNTEAFF. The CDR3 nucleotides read TGTGCCAGCAGCTTGGGAAACTTGAACACTGAAGCTTTCTTT.

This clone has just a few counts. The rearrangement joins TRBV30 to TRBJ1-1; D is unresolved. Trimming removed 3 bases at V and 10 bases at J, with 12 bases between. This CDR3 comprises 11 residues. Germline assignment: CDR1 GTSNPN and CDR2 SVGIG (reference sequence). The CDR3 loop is CAWSTTERAFF. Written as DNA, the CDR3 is TGTGCCTGGAGCACGACTGAGAGAGCTTTCTTT.

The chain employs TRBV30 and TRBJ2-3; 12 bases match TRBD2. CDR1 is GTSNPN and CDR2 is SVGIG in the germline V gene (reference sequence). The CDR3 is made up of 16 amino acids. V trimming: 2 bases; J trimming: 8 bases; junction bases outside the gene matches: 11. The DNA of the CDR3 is TGTGCCTGGAGTTTCCTGGCTAGCGGGGGGGAAGGTACGCAGTATTTT. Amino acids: CAWSFLASGGEGTQYF.

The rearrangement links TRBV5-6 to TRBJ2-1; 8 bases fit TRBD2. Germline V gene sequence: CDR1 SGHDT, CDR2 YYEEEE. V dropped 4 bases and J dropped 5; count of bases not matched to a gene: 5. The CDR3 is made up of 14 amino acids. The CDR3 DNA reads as TGTGCCAGCAGCAGTACCGGGAGGGACAATGAGCAGTTCTTC. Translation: CASSSTGRDNEQFF.

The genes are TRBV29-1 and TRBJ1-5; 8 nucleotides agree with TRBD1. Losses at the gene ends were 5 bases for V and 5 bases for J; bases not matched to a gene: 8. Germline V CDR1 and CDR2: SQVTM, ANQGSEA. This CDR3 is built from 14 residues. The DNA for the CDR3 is TGCAGCGTTTCCGGACAGGGTGGGGATCAGCCCCAGCATTTT. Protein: CSVSGQGGDQPQHF.

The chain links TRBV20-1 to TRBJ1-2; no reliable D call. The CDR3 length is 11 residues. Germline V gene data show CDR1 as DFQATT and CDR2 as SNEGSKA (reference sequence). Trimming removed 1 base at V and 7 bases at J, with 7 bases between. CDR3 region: CSARVAVGYTF. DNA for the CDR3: TGCAGTGCTAGAGTCGCAGTTGGCTACACCTTC.

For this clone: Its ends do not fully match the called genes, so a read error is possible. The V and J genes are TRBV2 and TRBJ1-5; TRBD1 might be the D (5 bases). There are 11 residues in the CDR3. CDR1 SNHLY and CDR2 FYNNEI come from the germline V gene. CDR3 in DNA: TGTGCCAGCAGAGGATACCAGGGAGGGAGCTTT. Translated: CASRGYQGGSF.